This T cell receptor (beta chain) was retrieved from a study of blood T cell repertoires in COVID-19. The repertoire was sequenced with immunoSEQ multiplex PCR; TCRdb's copy has only in-frame clones and lacks some. The sample gives 200,000 to 250,000 clones, 70% to 85% of which show up once; about 3.4% is in the top ten. The CDR3 covers 13 residues. Germline loops: CDR1 LNHDA, CDR2 SQIVND (reference sequence). Trimming removed 4 bases from V and 5 bases from J, with 11 bases in between. The participants were between about 18 and 90 years old and came from about two dozen US areas. This chain connects TRBV19 to TRBJ1-1; no definite D call. The sample consisted of PBMCs or T cells enriched from blood (not recorded which). This receptor was obtained from a woman aged 60-75 years who had recovered from COVID-19. Here the CDR3 DNA reads TGTGCCAGTAGTACTCTAGCAGGAACTGAAGCTTTCTTT. As protein: CASSTLAGTEAFF.